Presented here are 11 T cell receptor beta chains from one specimen sequenced in a study of regulatory T cells in long-lasting Graves disease. Building of the TCR beta libraries involved iRepertoire HTBI primers and Arm-PCR of CDR3 regions. TCRdb re-analysed the multiplex PCR reads in MiXCR, keeping a single row per CDR3 protein. The sample records more than 300,000 distinct CDR3 sequences, about 14% being singletons. The time point: newly diagnosed GD, antithyroid drugs for less than 3 months. PBMC RNA served as the TCR library source. Sequencing was performed on peripheral blood mononuclear cells (PBMCs), taken at new diagnosis, from a patient treated with antithyroid drugs. The receptors here all came from a female donor with Graves disease.

This clonotype has more than one count but fewer than ten. The chain employs TRBV10-3 and TRBJ2-4; the D gene could be TRBD1 or TRBD2 (5 bases each). The last part of the DNA fits TRBJ2-1 better; the J call may be wrong. Germline V gene sequence: CDR1 ENHRY, CDR2 SYGVKD. CDR3 length: 12 residues. This CDR3 is CAISDRASIQFF. DNA for the CDR3: TGTGCCATCAGTGACAGGGCTAGCATTCAGTTCTTC.

This clonotype was detected many times. V gene TRBV20-1 combines with J gene TRBJ1-4; D uncertain. With 5 bases removed from V and 8 bases from J, the gap between germline ends came to 15 bases. CDR3 length: 13 residues. Looked up from germline, CDR1 is DFQATT and CDR2 is SNEGSKA (reference sequence). The CDR3 sequence: CSAWQPLNEKLFF. CDR3 DNA: TGCAGTGCTTGGCAGCCCTTGAACGAAAAACTGTTTTTT.

This clonotype was counted many times. This chain uses TRBV5-1 with TRBJ2-3; 8 bases are a match to TRBD1. Looked up from germline, CDR1 is SGHRS and CDR2 is YFSETQ. V was pared by 3 bases and J by 3 bases, with 6 bases of the junction left unmatched. The CDR3 spans 15 residues. In DNA form, the CDR3 reads TGCGCCAGCAGCTCCCTCGGACAGGGAACAGATACGCAGTATTTT. It is translated as CASSSLGQGTDTQYF.

This clonotype has at least ten counts. The rearrangement joins TRBV7-9 to TRBJ2-3, with TRBD2 matching 13 bases. The germline CDR1 and CDR2 sequences are SEHNR and FQNEAQ (reference sequence). The ends lost 3 bases at V and 0 bases at J; junction bases unmatched: 9. The CDR3 sequence is 19 residues long. The CDR3 protein is CASSFGTSGTLSSTDTQYF. CDR3 bases: TGTGCCAGCAGCTTCGGGACTAGCGGGACTCTTAGTAGCACAGATACGCAGTATTTT.

In DNA form, the CDR3 reads TGTGCTAGTGGTTTCGGACTAGCGGGGGGGGCTGGCACCGGGGAGCTGTTTTTT. Amino acid sequence: CASGFGLAGGAGTGELFF. The J gene is TRBJ2-2, the V gene TRBV12-5; the match to TRBD2 covers 15 bases. Trimming cost V 3 bases and J 4 bases; bases outside gene matches: 6. Germline CDR1 is LGHNT and CDR2 is FRNRAP. This CDR3 is built from 18 residues.

The rearrangement joins TRBV3-1 to TRBJ1-3; D unclear. CDR3 length: 14 amino acids. Germline CDR1 and CDR2: LGHDT and YNNKEL (reference sequence). V was cut by 6 bases and J by 2 bases, with 11 bases left in between. The chain's CDR3 is CASRRAGAGNTIYF. In nucleotides, the CDR3 is TGTGCCAGCAGAAGAGCGGGTGCTGGAAACACCATATATTTT.

Concerning this clonotype: This is likely an artifact of a read error, given a far larger clone one base away. This chain uses TRBV12-3 or TRBV12-4 with TRBJ1-1; TRBD1 matches 8 bases. This CDR3 spans 16 amino acids. The CDR3 region is CAISDLQGAPLGKAFF. The CDR3 nucleotides read TGTGCCATCAGTGATTTGCAGGGGGCCCCTCTCGGGAAAGCTTTCTTT.

This clonotype has at least ten counts. The chain combines TRBV29-1 with TRBJ2-3; 8 bases align to TRBD2. There are 14 residues in the CDR3. J gave up 5 bases and V 4 bases, and 8 bases lay outside the gene matches. CDR1 and CDR2 (germline): SQVTM, ANQGSEA. The CDR3 protein is CSVAPAGVIDTQYF. The CDR3 DNA sequence: TGCAGCGTTGCGCCAGCGGGGGTGATAGATACGCAGTATTTT.

This clonotype was detected many times. The CDR3 DNA reads TGTGCCAGCAGTGGACAGGGGGCAATGGTAGATGGCTACACCTTC. This translates into CASSGQGAMVDGYTF. This chain links TRBV27 with TRBJ1-2; 11 bases match TRBD1. The V and J ends lost 5 bases and 6 bases, in that order; junction bases with no gene match: 8. This CDR3 comprises 15 residues. The germline V gene encodes CDR1 MNHEY and CDR2 SMNVEV (reference sequence).

There are many counts of this clonotype. The V and J genes are TRBV12-3 or TRBV12-4 and TRBJ1-1, with D perhaps matching TRBD1 (5 bases). The CDR3 loop spans 13 amino acids. V lost 6 bases to trimming and J lost 4 bases, with 12 bases between them. The CDR3 loop is CASSFQGSTEAFF. CDR3 DNA: TGTGCCAGCAGCTTTCAGGGTAGCACTGAAGCTTTCTTT.

Many counts were recorded for this clonotype. J is TRBJ2-1 and V is TRBV7-2; D possibly corresponds to TRBD1 (6 bases). Germline values: CDR1 SGHTA, CDR2 FQGNSA. The CDR3 consists of 15 residues. V lost 1 base and J lost 5, with 12 bases in between. CDR3 nucleotides: TGTGCCAGCAGCTTAGAAGGACAGAAAAACAATGAGCAGTTCTTC. This codes for CASSLEGQKNNEQFF.